This TCR beta chain came from a study of metastatic and nonmetastatic thyroid tumors. This clone rates as medium-sized. All patients were treatment-naive before thyroid surgery. TCRdb ran MiXCR on the PCR reads. This table has about 21,000 clones, 25% to 30% appearing once. The CDR3 is 12 residues long. Germline CDR1 MDHEN, CDR2 SYDVKM. The V end lost 4 bases, the J end lost 8 bases, and 9 bases lay between the germline ends. The clonotype was recovered from a female donor with papillary thyroid cancer or a benign thyroid nodule (not recorded which). Some clones in this sample may be carry-over from other donors' samples. The sample was blood. The genes are TRBV28 and TRBJ1-5; D gene ambiguous. The DNA for the CDR3 is TGTGCCAGCAGTTCTCAGGTTGAGCCCCAGCATTTT. Translated: CASSSQVEPQHF. The full variable domain, in which reference TRBV28 and TRBJ1-5 provide the parts outside the CDR3, is DVKVTQSSRYLVKRTGEKVFLECVQDMDHENMFWYRQDPGLGLRLIYFSYDVKMKEKGDIPEGYSVSREKKERFSLILESASTNQTSMYLCASSSQVEPQHFGDGTRLSIL.